The clone carrying this T cell receptor beta chain was counted a few times. The V end lost 4 bases, the J end lost 0 bases, and 10 bases lay between the germline ends. Per the germline V gene, CDR1 is SGHRS and CDR2 is YFSETQ. This CDR3 comprises 15 residues. Assay used: immunoSEQ multiplex PCR; TCRdb lists only in-frame clones, some missing. In the table there are 140,000 to 150,000 clones, roughly nine tenths of which are singletons. These data come from a study of cytomegalovirus exposure and HLA in healthy donors. The wider study: The same platform was used for the 90 to 150 validation repertoires as for the 666 first-cohort repertoires, as reported in a later analysis.

This clonotype was sampled from a man in his late teens or twenties in good health and CMV-seronegative. The V call is TRBV5-1, the J call TRBJ2-2, with D unresolved. What was sequenced was PBMCs. CDR3 in DNA: TGCGCCAGCAGCCGCTACGAGACGAACACCGGGGAGCTGTTTTTT. Residues: CASSRYETNTGELFF. The whole variable domain, filled in from reference TRBV5-1 and TRBJ2-2, reads KAGVTQTPRYLIKTRGQQVTLSCSPISGHRSVSWYQQTPGQGLQFLFEYFSETQRNKGNFPGRFSGRQFSNSRSEMNVSTLELGDSALYLCASSRYETNTGELFFGEGSRLTVL.